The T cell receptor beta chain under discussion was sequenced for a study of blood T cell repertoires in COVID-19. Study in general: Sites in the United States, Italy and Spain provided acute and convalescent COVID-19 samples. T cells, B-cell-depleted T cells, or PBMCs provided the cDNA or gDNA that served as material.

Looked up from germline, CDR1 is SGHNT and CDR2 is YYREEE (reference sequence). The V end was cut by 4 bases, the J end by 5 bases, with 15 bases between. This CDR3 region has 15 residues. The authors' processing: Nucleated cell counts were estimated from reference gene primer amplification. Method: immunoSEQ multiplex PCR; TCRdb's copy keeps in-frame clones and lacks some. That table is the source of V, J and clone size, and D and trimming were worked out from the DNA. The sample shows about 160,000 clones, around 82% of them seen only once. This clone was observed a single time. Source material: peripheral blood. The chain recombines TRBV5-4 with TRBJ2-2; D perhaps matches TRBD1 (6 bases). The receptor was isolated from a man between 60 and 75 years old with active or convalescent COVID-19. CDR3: CASSHPGQPTGELFF. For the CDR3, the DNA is TGTGCCAGCAGCCATCCGGGACAACCAACCGGGGAGCTGTTTTTT. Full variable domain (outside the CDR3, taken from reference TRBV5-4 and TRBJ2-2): ETGVTQSPTHLIKTRGQQVTLRCSSQSGHNTVSWYQQALGQGPQFIFQYYREEENGRGNFPPRFSGLQFPNYSSELNVNALELDDSALYLCASSHPGQPTGELFFGEGSRLTVL.